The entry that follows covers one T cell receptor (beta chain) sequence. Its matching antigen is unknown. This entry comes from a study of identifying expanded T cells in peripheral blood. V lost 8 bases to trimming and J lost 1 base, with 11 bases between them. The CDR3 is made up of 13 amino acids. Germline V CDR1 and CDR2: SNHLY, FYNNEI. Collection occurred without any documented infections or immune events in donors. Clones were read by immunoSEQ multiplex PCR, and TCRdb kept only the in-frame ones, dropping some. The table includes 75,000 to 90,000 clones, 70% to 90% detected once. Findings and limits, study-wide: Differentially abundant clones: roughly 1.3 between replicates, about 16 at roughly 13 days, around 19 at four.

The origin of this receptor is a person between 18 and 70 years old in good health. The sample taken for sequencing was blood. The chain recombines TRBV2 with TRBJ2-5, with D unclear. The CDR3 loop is CASLWNRQETQYF. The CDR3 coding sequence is TGTGCCAGCCTTTGGAATCGCCAAGAGACCCAGTACTTC.